The sequence of this T cell receptor (beta chain) was determined in a study of T cells in women clearing cervical HPV infection (dated by TCRdb to between 2017 and 2018). Notes on the research overall: Cases were 20 to 25 women with histologically confirmed HPV16-related CIN3 or worse, including a couple of invasive cancers. The controls were 25 or so women whose single incident HPV16 infection cleared within 12 months with no development of precancer or cancer. Case blood was taken at the visit when the lesion was first identified, whereas control blood was taken when infection was no longer detected. For cases, a median interval of 149 days, with an interquartile range of roughly 80 to 200 days, was observed between lesion detection and blood sampling. Since only a few of the women had HLA typing available, the possibility that HLA type was acting as a confounder could not be ruled out. This exploratory proof-of-principle case-control study, nested within the Guanacaste HPV Natural History Study in Costa Rica, compared TCR repertoires among women with different cervical HPV16 outcomes. Cases and controls were matched on age within five years and on year of sample collection. Median age was 34 years in cases versus over 37 in controls, and baseline characteristics did not differ significantly. The parent cohort enrolled 10,000 or so women aged 18 or older in Guanacaste, Costa Rica, during about 1992 to 1995 and followed them for approximately seven years. Quality controls consisted of five blinded duplicates per group, for a total of around 60 samples made up of roughly 50 participants and about 10 replicates.

Cut back by 4 bases and 4 bases, the V and J ends lie 5 bases apart. The CDR3 spans 11 residues, from the cysteine through the phenylalanine. The DNA shown is the part of the CDR3 that was read: 24 bases, in frame from base 1. What the work shows at the level of the full study, not this receptor alone: Significantly higher TCR repertoire richness was observed in CIN3+ cases than in controls across sequencing depths, whereas no difference in evenness was found. Lower TRBV6-7 relative abundance was observed in cases than in controls (around 0.11% versus 0.15%; Bonferroni P = 0.0008). Cases were distinguished from controls with an estimated AUC of approximately 0.83 by random forest classifiers combining richness and V gene abundances. Because the number of T cells in each sample was unknown, differences in richness could reflect differing T-cell content rather than repertoire biology. Whether associations preceded infection or resulted from infection could not be shown with the cross-sectional design, and effector/memory subsets and HPV-specific T cells were not isolated.

Using the immunoSEQ assay, multiplex PCR amplified TCR beta CDR3 regions from an average of about 1,300 ng of genomic DNA per sample. Primer bias was corrected in the assay by using a complete synthetic TCR repertoire to establish an amplification baseline. The amplicons were sequenced using the Illumina platform. In the original analysis: Sequence errors were corrected by clustering with frequency ratios and a modified nearest-neighbor algorithm, and the sequences were then analyzed in the immunoSEQ Analyzer using IMGT gene definitions. At each rarefaction depth, TCR richness and evenness were averaged across 20 rarefaction repeats, and samples with fewer sequences than that depth were excluded. Relative abundances of V, D and J genes were compared between groups using Wilcoxon rank sum tests, with FDR correction applied. An intraclass correlation of 90% to 97% for TCR richness and an average of roughly 83% across 65 to 70 gene segments were obtained from the blinded duplicates. The clones in this table, taken by TCRdb from immuneACCESS, are in-frame only. Not every clone is retained; where verified, under half of the shortfall comes from an unresolved V gene, and the cause of the rest is unknown. Clonal size and the V and J genes are those of that table, whereas D and trimming came from the DNA. The data table for this sample lists tens of thousands of clones. Around 1.6% of the sample lies in the top ten.

A note on this clone: The antigen it recognizes is unknown. The read ends 3 residues early relative to the CDR3; the germline J gene fills the gap.

Every participant had a single incident cervical HPV16 infection, and prevalent HPV16 infections were excluded. Cervical HPV DNA was detected by MY09/MY11 PCR, and genotyping was performed by dot-blot hybridization. More than 14 mL of heparinized blood were centrifuged, and the buffy coat was split into aliquots, frozen at -30 degrees C, and then kept at -80 degrees C. QIAGEN kits were used to extract genomic DNA from the buffy coat specimens. The rearranged segments are TRBV23-1 and TRBJ2-7, with the identity of the D gene unclear. TRBV23-1 is classed as an ORF, of uncertain function. The sequenced material came from blood buffy coat. This clonotype was obtained from a woman between 18 and 70 years old with a cervical HPV16 infection that either progressed to CIN3+ or cleared (not recorded which). The covered CDR3 bases are TGCGCCAGCAGTCCCCTATACGAG. It encodes CASSPLYE. The whole CDR3 sequence is CASSPLYEQYF.